This entry concerns a single T cell receptor beta chain. The data originate from a study of T cells in Graves' hyperthyroidism and ophthalmopathy. Amplification targeted TCR beta CDR3 regions from RNA transcripts. HTBI primers were used for first-round RT-PCR of the TCR CDR3. MiXCR, applied by TCRdb to the multiplex PCR reads, yields one record per CDR3 protein. The profile covers some 510,000 distinct CDR3 sequences, with around 21% appearing a single time and 26% taken by the ten largest. Between the trimmed V and J ends, which lost 4 bases and 0 bases, there was a span of 11 bases. This CDR3 has 14 amino acids. Germline CDR1 SGHTS, CDR2 YDEGEE.

The sequence came from a man aged 18-30 years with Graves' hyperthyroidism. The chain recombines TRBV5-8 with TRBJ2-7; D is uncertain. The sequenced sample was blood. In DNA form, the CDR3 reads TGTGCCAGCAGCCAGGTGAATATCTCCTACGAGCAGTACTTC. Translation gives CASSQVNISYEQYF.